Below are 22 T cell receptor beta chains sequenced from a single sample in a study of cytomegalovirus exposure and HLA in healthy donors. The PCR had 60 Vbeta and 13 Jbeta primers. The table came from immunoSEQ multiplex PCR; TCRdb's copy has only in-frame clones and leaves some out. The data show over 150,000 clones, with around three quarters seen just once and 2.2% held by the top ten. Sequencing was performed on PBMCs. Source of these receptors: a man aged 50-60 years in good health and CMV-seropositive.

The chain uses TRBV25-1 and TRBJ1-6; no clear D. With 2 bases removed from V and 2 bases from J, the gap between germline ends came to 7 bases. The CDR3 runs 15 residues. Germline assignment: CDR1 MGHDK and CDR2 SYGVNS. CDR3 loop: CASSEDGPYNSPLHF. The DNA for the CDR3 is TGTGCCAGCAGTGAAGATGGGCCCTATAATTCACCCCTCCACTTT.

The J gene is TRBJ2-2, the V gene TRBV5-1; 13 bases align to TRBD2. The CDR3 loop spans 16 amino acids. CDR1 is SGHRS and CDR2 is YFSETQ in the germline V gene. With V trimmed by 3 bases and J by 4 bases, 3 bases remained unmatched. The DNA for the CDR3 is TGCGCCAGCAGCTCCCGACTAGCGGGGGGCACCGGGGAGCTGTTTTTT. Translation gives CASSSRLAGGTGELFF. The whole variable domain, filled in from reference TRBV5-1 and TRBJ2-2, reads KAGVTQTPRYLIKTRGQQVTLSCSPISGHRSVSWYQQTPGQGLQFLFEYFSETQRNKGNFPGRFSGRQFSNSRSEMNVSTLELGDSALYLCASSSRLAGGTGELFFGEGSRLTVL.

The chain recombines TRBV27 with TRBJ1-2; TRBD1 might be the D (5 bases). The CDR3 is 14 residues long. Germline CDR1 is MNHEY and CDR2 is SMNVEV (reference sequence). The V end was cut by 0 bases, the J end by 2 bases, with 7 bases between. The CDR3 DNA follows: TGTGCCAGCAGTTTATCGGAGGGGAACTATGGCTACACCTTC. Amino acid sequence: CASSLSEGNYGYTF.

The chain has TRBV9 and TRBJ1-2; possibly TRBD1 for D (6 bases). From germline, CDR1 is SGDLS and CDR2 YYNGEE. CDR3 length: 14 amino acids. Trimming shortened V by 4 bases and J by 2 bases, and 12 bases separated the two germline ends. The CDR3 region has the DNA TGTGCCAGCAGCCGAGGGACATTGAACTATGGCTACACCTTC. The encoded protein is CASSRGTLNYGYTF.

The chain carries TRBV29-1 and TRBJ2-5; a possible D gene is TRBD2 (6 bases). The CDR3 has 13 residues. The V and J ends lost 7 bases and 5 bases respectively, with 17 bases between them. Germline CDR1 SQVTM, CDR2 ANQGSEA. Here the CDR3 reads CSARDSGRETQYF. In DNA, the CDR3 is TGCAGCGCTCGGGACTCCGGCCGGGAGACCCAGTACTTC.

The chain links TRBV7-8 to TRBJ2-6; D may be TRBD2 (7 bases). The CDR3 is 16 residues long. With 5 bases removed from V and 4 bases from J, the gap between germline ends came to 15 bases. The germline V gene encodes CDR1 SGHVS and CDR2 FQNEAQ. The DNA for the CDR3 is TGTGCCAGCAGCGATTACAGGGAGGGAGGGGCCAACGTCCTGACTTTC. Translation gives CASSDYREGGANVLTF.

The chain has TRBV5-1 and TRBJ1-4, with no clear D. CDR1 is SGHRS and CDR2 is YFSETQ in the germline V gene. Trimming shortened V by 4 bases and J by 3 bases, and 10 bases separated the two germline ends. This CDR3 spans 14 amino acids. The CDR3 coding sequence is TGCGCCAGCAGCAAACTGGGCGCTAATGAAAAACTGTTTTTT. It specifies CASSKLGANEKLFF.

This chain links TRBV5-6 with TRBJ1-5, with D tentatively TRBD1 (6 bases). V lost 0 bases to trimming and J lost 2 bases, with 12 bases between them. From germline, CDR1 is SGHDT and CDR2 YYEEEE. The CDR3 covers 16 residues. The CDR3 nucleotides read TGTGCCAGCAGCTTGGTTGGGGGCGCGGGCAATCAGCCCCAGCATTTT. This gives the protein CASSLVGGAGNQPQHF.

This clone was seen a handful of times. The chain uses TRBV5-5 and TRBJ1-2; 9 positions agree with TRBD1. V lost 0 bases, J lost 3 bases, and 9 bases stayed unmatched. Looked up from germline, CDR1 is SGHKS and CDR2 is YYEKEE (reference sequence). The CDR3 covers 17 residues. The CDR3 DNA follows: TGTGCCAGCAGCTTGGGGGCCCGACAGGGGGTCGACTATGGCTACACCTTC. Its translation is CASSLGARQGVDYGYTF. The full variable domain, completed using reference TRBV5-5 and TRBJ1-2, is DAGVTQSPTHLIKTRGQQVTLRCSPISGHKSVSWYQQVLGQGPQFIFQYYEKEERGRGNFPDRFSARQFPNYSSELNVNALLLGDSALYLCASSLGARQGVDYGYTFGSGTRLTVV.

The chain carries TRBV5-4 and TRBJ2-1, with TRBD2 matching 7 bases. Germline trimming cut 4 bases from V and 5 bases from J; bases unmatched to any gene: 12. The CDR3 covers 16 residues. Per the germline V gene, CDR1 is SGHNT and CDR2 is YYREEE (reference sequence). CDR3 DNA: TGTGCCAGCAGCCGTGACCCGGGACTACCAAACAATGAGCAGTTCTTC. This encodes CASSRDPGLPNNEQFF.

This clone was recorded once. This sequence joins TRBV27 and TRBJ2-7; D unclear. Germline lookup yields CDR1 MNHEY and CDR2 SMNVEV (reference sequence). CDR3 length: 15 amino acids. The V end was cut by 6 bases, the J end by 3 bases, with 18 bases between. The CDR3 region has the DNA TGTGCCAGCAGACAGTCGAGCTTTCCGAACTACGAGCAGTACTTC. Translated: CASRQSSFPNYEQYF.

Concerning this clone itself: Mismatch with germline at one junction end may stem from a read error. V is TRBV7-7 and J is TRBJ2-6; the D is unclear. The CDR3 has 15 amino acids. Germline V lookup: CDR1 SSHAT, CDR2 FNYEAQ (reference sequence). The CDR3 DNA is TGTGCTAGCAGCTCAGGCCTCTCTGGGGCCAACGTCCTGACTTTC. Amino acids: CASSSGLSGANVLTF.

The rearrangement uses TRBV5-4 and TRBJ1-6, with D maybe TRBD1 (6 bases). V was pared by 0 bases and J by 6 bases, with 16 bases between. There are 17 residues in the CDR3. Germline V gene sequence: CDR1 SGHNT, CDR2 YYREEE (reference sequence). The CDR3 DNA sequence: TGTGCCAGCAGCTTGGCAAACGGAGGACAGATTAATTCACCCCTCCACTTT. Translated, it gives CASSLANGGQINSPLHF.

The DNA for the CDR3 is TGTGCCAGCAGTAGAACGACAGGGGCGGTCAATCAGCCCCAGCATTTT. Translated: CASSRTTGAVNQPQHF. The V and J genes are TRBV27 and TRBJ1-5, with TRBD1 identical over 8 bases. Germline CDR1 and CDR2: MNHEY and SMNVEV (reference sequence). V was pared by 5 bases and J by 3 bases, with 9 bases of the junction left unmatched. This CDR3 spans 16 amino acids.

This clone turned up a few times. The rearrangement uses TRBV7-8 and TRBJ1-2; 10 nucleotides match TRBD1. Germline-derived CDR1 and CDR2 are SGHVS and FQNEAQ. The CDR3 contains 13 residues. With V trimmed by 3 bases and J by 8 bases, 3 bases remained unmatched. The CDR3: CASSLGQGWGYTF. The CDR3 coding sequence is TGTGCCAGCAGCTTGGGACAGGGGTGGGGCTACACCTTC. The full variable domain, in which reference TRBV7-8 and TRBJ1-2 provide the parts outside the CDR3, is GAGVSQSPRYKVAKRGQDVALRCDPISGHVSLFWYQQALGQGPEFLTYFQNEAQLDKSGLPSDRFFAERPEGSVSTLKIQRTQQEDSAVYLCASSLGQGWGYTFGSGTRLTVV.

CDR3 residues: CAISQTPGDQPQHF. The CDR3 nucleotides are TGTGCCATCAGTCAAACTCCGGGGGATCAGCCCCAGCATTTT. The V gene is TRBV10-3, the J gene TRBJ1-5; maybe TRBD1 (5 bases). Germline V gives CDR1 ENHRY, CDR2 SYGVKD. V was trimmed by 5 bases and J by 5 bases, leaving 13 bases between them. The CDR3 spans 14 residues.

The chain recombines TRBV7-9 with TRBJ2-7; 11 nucleotides align to TRBD2. This CDR3 region has 13 residues. CDR1 is SEHNR, CDR2 FQNEAQ, per germline (reference sequence). J was trimmed by 3 bases and V by 10 bases; bases with no gene match: 5. The chain's CDR3 is CATKLAGDYEQYF. CDR3 sequence (DNA): TGTGCCACCAAACTAGCGGGGGACTACGAGCAGTACTTC. The whole variable domain, filled in from reference TRBV7-9 and TRBJ2-7, reads DTGVSQNPRHKITKRGQNVTFRCDPISEHNRLYWYRQTLGQGPEFLTYFQNEAQLEKSRLLSDRFSAERPKGSFSTLEIQRTEQGDSAMYLCATKLAGDYEQYFGPGTRLTVT.

The rearrangement joins TRBV5-1 to TRBJ1-3; weak D call: TRBD1 (6 bases). Per the germline V gene, CDR1 is SGHRS and CDR2 is YFSETQ. The CDR3 extends over 14 amino acids. V gave up 0 bases and J gave up 8 bases, with 12 bases separating them. CDR3: CASSLGAGADTIYF. The CDR3 DNA reads as TGCGCCAGCAGCTTGGGAGCGGGGGCGGACACCATATATTTT.

The CDR3 region is CASRIGTANTEAFF. The CDR3 DNA sequence: TGTGCCAGCAGAATCGGGACAGCGAACACTGAAGCTTTCTTT. The chain recombines TRBV28 with TRBJ1-1; 7 nucleotides align to TRBD1. The CDR3 loop spans 14 amino acids. From germline, CDR1 is MDHEN and CDR2 SYDVKM. V shed 6 bases and J 1 base; nucleotides not matched to a gene: 5.

This rearrangement joins TRBV25-1 to TRBJ1-1; 8 bases are shared with TRBD1. The CDR3 covers 14 residues. Germline V gene sequence: CDR1 MGHDK, CDR2 SYGVNS. Trimming cost V 4 bases and J 5 bases; bases outside gene matches: 6. The CDR3 region is CASSADRVGTEAFF. CDR3 coding DNA: TGTGCCAGCAGTGCGGACAGGGTGGGGACTGAAGCTTTCTTT. Combining the CDR3 with reference TRBV25-1 and TRBJ1-1 gives the whole variable domain EADIYQTPRYLVIGTGKKITLECSQTMGHDKMYWYQQDPGMELHLIHYSYGVNSTEKGDLSSESTVSRIRTEHFPLTLESARPSHTSQYLCASSADRVGTEAFFGQGTRLTVV.

The chain has TRBV18 and TRBJ2-7; TRBD1 matches 8 bases. The germline CDR1 and CDR2 sequences are KGHSH and LQKENI. V was clipped by 1 base and J by 3 bases; unmatched bases: 8. The CDR3 spans 16 residues. CDR3 sequence (DNA): TGTGCCAGCTCACCACGTACGGGACAGGCGCTCTACGAGCAGTACTTC. This sequence encodes CASSPRTGQALYEQYF.

This chain links TRBV5-6 with TRBJ2-7, with D unclear. Looked up from germline, CDR1 is SGHDT and CDR2 is YYEEEE. V was pared by 0 bases and J by 6 bases, with 7 bases between. CDR3 size: 12 residues. This CDR3 is CASSLVRSEQYF. The CDR3 DNA sequence: TGTGCCAGCAGCTTGGTGAGGTCCGAGCAGTACTTC.